Below, 25 T cell receptor beta chains from the same sample are listed, as sequenced in a study of T cells in Graves' hyperthyroidism and ophthalmopathy. RNA transcripts served as the template for amplifying TCR beta CDR3 regions. First-round RT-PCR of the TCR CDR3 relied on the HTBI primer set. One entry per CDR3 protein, called by TCRdb with MiXCR from the multiplex PCR reads. Of about 720,000 distinct CDR3 sequences in the sample, over 15% were seen once. The material sequenced was blood. These TCRs come from a man between 18 and 35 years old with Graves' hyperthyroidism.

This clonotype was observed at least ten times. The chain has TRBV28 and TRBJ2-7; TRBD1 aligns across 7 bases. The ends lost 6 bases at V and 6 bases at J; junction bases unmatched: 8. CDR1 and CDR2 (germline): MDHEN, SYDVKM. The length of the CDR3 is 13 residues. The CDR3 reads CASRSTGSGEQYF. Here the CDR3 DNA reads TGTGCCAGCAGATCGACAGGGAGTGGCGAGCAGTACTTC.

This clonotype was observed a handful of times. The J gene is TRBJ2-1, the V gene TRBV20-1, with 9 bases matching TRBD2. This CDR3 spans 17 amino acids. The V and J ends lost 3 bases and 10 bases, in that order; junction bases with no gene match: 19. Germline loops: CDR1 DFQATT, CDR2 SNEGSKA (reference sequence). CDR3: CSARTGSGSGYGGEQFF. The DNA for the CDR3 is TGCAGTGCTAGGACGGGTAGCGGGAGTGGCTACGGAGGCGAGCAGTTCTTC.

This clonotype came up once. The chain joins TRBV6-2 or TRBV6-3 to TRBJ2-3, with 8 bases identical to TRBD1. CDR1 and CDR2 from the germline V gene are MNHEY and SVGEGT. This CDR3 has 15 amino acids. J lost 4 bases, V lost 7 bases, and 10 bases had no gene match. CDR3 region: CASTPTGVRSDTQYF. The CDR3 DNA reads TGTGCCAGCACTCCGACAGGGGTTAGATCAGATACGCAGTATTTT.

In the case of this clonotype: Given a much more abundant clone one base away, this may be a read error. The gene calls are TRBV28 and TRBJ2-2; weak D call: TRBD1 (6 bases). The CDR3 length is 14 residues. The germline gives CDR1 MDHEN, CDR2 SYDVKM. The CDR3 nucleotides read TGTGCCAGCAGTTTCTCAGGGGTCACCGGGAAGCTGTTTTTT. Its translation: CASSFSGVTGKLFF.

The V and J genes are TRBV12-3 or TRBV12-4 and TRBJ2-7; the match to TRBD2 covers 7 bases. The CDR3 is made up of 16 amino acids. The V segment lost 2 bases and the J segment 2 bases; nucleotides outside the gene matches: 9. As DNA, the CDR3 is TGTGCCAGCAGTTTAAAGGAACGGGAGGTGACCTACGAGCAGTACTTC. Translated, it gives CASSLKEREVTYEQYF.

This clonotype was recorded at least ten times. This chain connects TRBV20-1 to TRBJ2-1; D remains ambiguous. Trimming left V 3 bases short and J 0 bases short, with 15 bases between. Per germline, CDR1 DFQATT and CDR2 SNEGSKA (reference sequence). The CDR3 runs 16 residues. CDR3 sequence: CSARPYEEFSYNEQFF. For the CDR3, the DNA is TGCAGTGCTAGGCCCTATGAGGAATTCTCCTACAATGAGCAGTTCTTC.

This clonotype appeared many times. The chain employs TRBV28 and TRBJ2-7, with D perhaps matching TRBD1 (6 bases). Germline CDR1 reads MDHEN; CDR2 reads SYDVKM. The CDR3 is 14 residues long. Between the trimmed V and J ends, which lost 2 bases and 0 bases, there was a span of 8 bases. This CDR3 reads CASSLDRSSYEQYF. The CDR3 DNA reads as TGTGCCAGCAGTTTAGACAGGAGCTCCTACGAGCAGTACTTC.

V gene TRBV5-1 combines with J gene TRBJ2-5, with 9 nucleotides matching TRBD1. Trimming removed 0 bases from V and 5 bases from J; junction bases left unmatched: 5. The CDR3 has 15 amino acids. Per the germline V gene, CDR1 is SGHRS and CDR2 is YFSETQ. CDR3 sequence (DNA): TGCGCCAGCAGCTTGGACAGGGGGCTTTTCGAGACCCAGTACTTC. Amino acids: CASSLDRGLFETQYF.

This clonotype was detected many times. J is TRBJ2-7 and V is TRBV30, with D tentatively TRBD1 or TRBD2 (5 bases each). Germline CDR1 reads GTSNPN; CDR2 reads SVGIG (reference sequence). The CDR3 is made up of 15 amino acids. V was trimmed by 0 bases and J by 1 base, leaving 13 bases between them. CDR3 nucleotides: TGTGCCTGGAGTGTACCCGGGACGGTGTCCTACGAGCAGTACTTC. It is translated as CAWSVPGTVSYEQYF.

This sequence joins TRBV9 and TRBJ2-1; TRBD2 agrees at 11 bases. CDR1 is SGDLS and CDR2 is YYNGEE in the germline V gene. The CDR3 spans 17 residues. V lost 8 bases, J lost 0 bases, and 10 bases stayed unmatched. DNA for the CDR3: TGTGCCAGGGTACCTATAGCGGGAGGGAGCTCCTACAATGAGCAGTTCTTC. Residues: CARVPIAGGSSYNEQFF.

On this clonotype itself: The junction departs from germline at one end; a sequencing error may be responsible. V usage is TRBV27 and J usage is TRBJ2-7; 8 bases line up with TRBD1. Germline-derived CDR1 and CDR2 are MNHEY and SMNVEV (reference sequence). The CDR3 consists of 13 residues. The CDR3 coding sequence is TGTACCAGCAGTCTAGGACAGGGCTACGAGCAGTACTTC. Its protein is CTSSLGQGYEQYF.

The chain employs TRBV30 and TRBJ2-2, with 9 bases that match TRBD2. The trim removed 0 bases at V and 5 bases at J, leaving 4 bases unmatched. The CDR3 has 15 amino acids. Germline CDR1 is GTSNPN and CDR2 is SVGIG (reference sequence). CDR3 loop: CAWSVGGRETGELFF. The CDR3 DNA sequence: TGTGCCTGGAGTGTGGGCGGGAGGGAGACCGGGGAGCTGTTTTTT.

This clonotype has more than one count but fewer than ten. The chain links TRBV30 to TRBJ2-1, with D perhaps assigned TRBD1 or TRBD2 (5 bases each). Germline loops: CDR1 GTSNPN, CDR2 SVGIG (reference sequence). The germline V and J ends were trimmed by 5 bases and 9 bases, with 11 bases remaining between them. This CDR3 has 11 residues. The CDR3 reads CAWGAEGEQFF. The CDR3 region has the DNA TGTGCCTGGGGGGCCGAGGGTGAGCAGTTCTTC. Looking up the rest from reference TRBV30 and TRBJ2-1 gives the full variable domain: SQTIHQWPATLVQPVGSPLSLECTVEGTSNPNLYWYRQAAGRGLQLLFYSVGIGQISSEVPQNLSASRPQDRQFILSSKKLLLSDSGFYLCAWGAEGEQFFGPGTRLTVL.

The chain recombines TRBV28 with TRBJ2-7; D perhaps matches TRBD2 (5 bases). V lost 9 bases, J lost 4 bases, and 22 bases lay in between. Germline V gene sequence: CDR1 MDHEN, CDR2 SYDVKM. There are 15 residues in the CDR3. The DNA of the CDR3 is TGTGCCAGTTGCCCCGGATGGAGCGGTCTTTACGAGCAGTACTTC. Amino acids: CASCPGWSGLYEQYF.

This clonotype was counted a few times. The chain recombines TRBV12-3 or TRBV12-4 with TRBJ1-2; 7 nucleotides align to TRBD1. The CDR3 runs to 15 residues. Germline trimming cut 5 bases from V and 6 bases from J; bases unmatched to any gene: 12. In DNA form, the CDR3 reads TGTGCCAGCAGTCTAGAGGACAGGCTATTGGATGGCTACACCTTC. This translates into CASSLEDRLLDGYTF.

V is TRBV5-4 and J is TRBJ1-2; 8 bases line up with TRBD1. The CDR3 sequence is 14 residues long. The germline V gene has CDR1 SGHNT and CDR2 YYREEE (reference sequence). V lost 4 bases and J lost 6; bases outside the gene matches: 8. The CDR3 sequence is CASSHDRGVHGYTF. The CDR3 DNA is TGTGCCAGCAGCCATGACAGGGGAGTCCATGGCTACACCTTC.

The CDR3 is CASSIIGGAGNTIYF. As DNA, the CDR3 is TGTGCCAGTAGTATAATAGGGGGAGCTGGAAACACCATATATTTT. V gene TRBV19 combines with J gene TRBJ1-3, with D possibly matching TRBD1 (6 bases). Trimming took off 2 bases at V and 2 bases at J, with 10 bases between the two ends. Germline loops: CDR1 LNHDA, CDR2 SQIVND (reference sequence). The CDR3 is 15 amino acids.

This clonotype was found many times. The junction and the germline gene differ at one end; a read error may be behind it. This sequence joins TRBV6-5 and TRBJ2-7; 8 positions agree with TRBD2. This CDR3 spans 12 amino acids. Germline values: CDR1 MNHEY, CDR2 SVGAGI. The CDR3 region is CVSRAGGTEQYF. Here the CDR3 DNA reads TGTGTCAGCAGGGCGGGAGGCACAGAGCAGTACTTC.

The sample holds many counts of this clonotype. V usage is TRBV2 and J usage is TRBJ2-2; no clear D. The CDR3 has 14 residues. Germline CDR1 reads SNHLY; CDR2 reads FYNNEI. The ends were cut back, 8 bases at V and 6 bases at J, with 16 bases in the middle. CDR3 coding DNA: TGTGCCAGCTTAGGGCCCGATGGGGCCGGGGAGCTGTTTTTT. Protein product: CASLGPDGAGELFF.

This clonotype was seen many times. The chain links TRBV3-1 to TRBJ2-5; D call uncertain. With 4 bases removed from V and 4 bases from J, the gap between germline ends came to 16 bases. This CDR3 has 15 amino acids. Germline V gene sequence: CDR1 LGHDT, CDR2 YNNKEL (reference sequence). For the CDR3, the DNA is TGTGCCAGCAGCCCTCCGCAGACTCCGCGAGAGACCCAGTACTTC. It encodes CASSPPQTPRETQYF.

In this sample, this clonotype turned up many times. The CDR3 DNA is TGTGCCTGGAGTATGAAAGGGGTAGGTGAGCAGTTCTTC. Translated, it gives CAWSMKGVGEQFF. This chain connects TRBV30 to TRBJ2-1; TRBD1 is a possible D gene (5 bases). CDR3 length: 13 residues. Trimming took off 2 bases at V and 9 bases at J, with 14 bases between the two ends. Looked up from germline, CDR1 is GTSNPN and CDR2 is SVGIG (reference sequence). The whole variable domain, filled in from reference TRBV30 and TRBJ2-1, reads SQTIHQWPATLVQPVGSPLSLECTVEGTSNPNLYWYRQAAGRGLQLLFYSVGIGQISSEVPQNLSASRPQDRQFILSSKKLLLSDSGFYLCAWSMKGVGEQFFGPGTRLTVL.

This chain connects TRBV10-3 to TRBJ1-1; D remains ambiguous. The CDR3 runs to 15 residues. Trimming took 0 bases from V and 1 from J, leaving 9 bases between them. Germline V gene lookup returns CDR1 ENHRY and CDR2 SYGVKD. The CDR3 DNA sequence: TGTGCCATCAGTGAGTCGAGGCAGGCGAACACTGAAGCTTTCTTT. It codes for CAISESRQANTEAFF.

This clonotype was detected only a few times. The chain combines TRBV30 with TRBJ2-2, with D tentatively TRBD1 (6 bases). The CDR3 sequence is 14 residues long. V lost 3 bases, J lost 6 bases, and 14 bases lay in between. Germline V gives CDR1 GTSNPN, CDR2 SVGIG (reference sequence). The CDR3 region is CAWSRATGPGELFF. CDR3 sequence (DNA): TGTGCCTGGAGCCGGGCAACAGGGCCCGGGGAGCTGTTTTTT.

There are many counts of this clonotype. The chain joins TRBV14 to TRBJ2-1, with 13 bases that match TRBD2. The V and J ends lost 8 bases and 8 bases, in that order; junction bases with no gene match: 9. CDR3 length: 15 residues. Germline V CDR1 and CDR2: SGHDN, FVKESK. CDR3 DNA sequence: TGTGCCAGCTCACCTGGGACTAGCGGGACCCATGAGCAGTTCTTC. This codes for CASSPGTSGTHEQFF.

This clonotype was seen only a few times. The CDR3 here is CAWSWASGRFEQYF. CDR3 nucleotides: TGTGCCTGGAGTTGGGCTAGCGGGAGATTTGAGCAGTACTTC. The V call is TRBV30, the J call TRBJ2-7, with TRBD2 matching over 10 bases. J gave up 7 bases and V 2 bases, and 8 bases lay outside the gene matches. CDR1 is GTSNPN, CDR2 SVGIG, per germline (reference sequence). This CDR3 is 14 amino acids long.